The TCR beta chain described here comes from a study of T cell responses to AZD1222 COVID-19 vaccine. About the study: Pooling covered second doses at about 4 or about 12 weeks. Points from the study as a whole: Per reports, nearly half of all spike-specific TCRs target regions that are unmutated in variants. Spike-specific TCR breadth and depth rose after two AZD1222 doses. The donor cohort was predominantly white British with a female majority, and clonal diversity may have been underestimated.

This table comes from immunoSEQ multiplex PCR, and its TCRdb copy is limited to in-frame clones, with some not included. The sample carries about 180,000 clones, around 87% recorded once. The sample holds a few counts of this clone. Its antigen is as yet unknown. The material was peripheral blood, obtained on day 0 of AZD1222 vaccination. The sequence was collected from an adult in good health.

This CDR3 reads CASSVESSGGYIEQFF. The CDR3 coding sequence is TGTGCCAGCAGCGTAGAGAGTAGCGGGGGTTATATAGAACAGTTCTTC. This chain connects TRBV9 to TRBJ2-1, with 9 positions matching TRBD2. CDR3 size: 16 residues. Germline V gives CDR1 SGDLS, CDR2 YYNGEE. The ends lost 0 bases at V and 13 bases at J; junction bases unmatched: 14. Combining the CDR3 with reference TRBV9 and TRBJ2-1 gives the whole variable domain DSGVTQTPKHLITATGQRVTLRCSPRSGDLSVYWYQQSLDQGLQFLIQYYNGEERAKGNILERFSAQQFPDLHSELNLSSLELGDSALYFCASSVESSGGYIEQFFGPGTRLTVL.